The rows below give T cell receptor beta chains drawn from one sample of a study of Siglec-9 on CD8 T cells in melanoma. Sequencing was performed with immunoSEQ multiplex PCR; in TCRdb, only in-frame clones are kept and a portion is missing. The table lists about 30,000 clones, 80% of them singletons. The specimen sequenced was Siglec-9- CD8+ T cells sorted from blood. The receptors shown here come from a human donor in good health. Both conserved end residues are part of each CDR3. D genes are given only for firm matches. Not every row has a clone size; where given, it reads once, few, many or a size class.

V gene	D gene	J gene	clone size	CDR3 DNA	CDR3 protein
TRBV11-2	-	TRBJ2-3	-	TGTGCCAGCCTATCCCCGCGGGGAAACACAGATACGCAGTATTTT	CASLSPRGNTDTQYF
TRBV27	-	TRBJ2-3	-	TGTGCCAGCAGTGCCTTTCGCACAGATACGCAGTATTTT	CASSAFRTDTQYF
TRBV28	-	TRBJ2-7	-	TGTGCCAGCAGTTTAGTCGCAGGGGCGGCCTACGAGCAGTACTTC	CASSLVAGAAYEQYF
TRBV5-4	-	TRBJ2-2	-	TGTGCCAGCAGCCTCACAACCGGGGAGCTGTTTTTT	CASSLTTGELFF
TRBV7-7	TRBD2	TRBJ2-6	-	TGTGCTAGCTCGGGGGGGGCGGCGGCCTCTAGGGCCAACGTCCTGACTTTC	CASSGGAAASRANVLTF
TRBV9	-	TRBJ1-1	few	TGTGCCAGCAGCGTAGGAGGGCTGACTGAAGCTTTCTTT	CASSVGGLTEAFF
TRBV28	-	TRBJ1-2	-	TGTGCCAGCAGTCCTCGGTCGTTCGGCTATGGCTACACCTTC	CASSPRSFGYGYTF
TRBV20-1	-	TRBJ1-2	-	TGCAGTGCTAGAGGGGTCGGCTACACCTTC	CSARGVGYTF
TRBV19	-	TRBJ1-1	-	TGTGCCAGTAGTATAGATCTTGAGGGTGAGGGCACTGAAGCTTTCTTT	CASSIDLEGEGTEAFF
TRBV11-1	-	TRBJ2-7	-	TGTGCCAGCAGCTTAAGGCAGACCTACGAGCAGTACTTC	CASSLRQTYEQYF
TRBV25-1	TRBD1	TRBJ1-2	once	TGTGCCAGCAGTGAAGGTGACAGGGGTTATGACTATGGCTACACCTTC	CASSEGDRGYDYGYTF
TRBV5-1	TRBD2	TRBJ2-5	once	TGCGCCAGCAGCTTGGCCTTAGCTAGCGGCCGAGAGACCCAGTACTTC	CASSLALASGRETQYF
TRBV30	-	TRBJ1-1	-	TGTGCCTGGAGTGTAGGGGTAGGGCAGAACACTGAAGCTTTCTTT	CAWSVGVGQNTEAFF
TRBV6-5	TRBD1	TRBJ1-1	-	TGTGCCAGCAGTTACCCGGACAGGCCGAACGCTGAAGCTTTCTTT	CASSYPDRPNAEAFF
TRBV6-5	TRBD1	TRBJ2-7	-	TGTGCCAGCAGCCCCAAACCTTGGACAGGGGACGAGCAGTACTTC	CASSPKPWTGDEQYF
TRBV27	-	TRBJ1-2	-	TGTGCCAGCAGTTTATTTCCAGGGCAAGGCTACACCTTC	CASSLFPGQGYTF
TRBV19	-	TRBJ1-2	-	TGTGCCAGTAGTACTCGCAAGGACTGGAACTATGGCTACACCTTC	CASSTRKDWNYGYTF
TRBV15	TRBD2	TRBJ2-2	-	TGTGCCACCAGCAGAGGGACTAGAGGCACCGGGGAGCTGTTTTTT	CATSRGTRGTGELFF
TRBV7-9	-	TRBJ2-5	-	TGTGCCAGCAGCTGGTCTCTGGGGGAGACCCAGTACTTC	CASSWSLGETQYF
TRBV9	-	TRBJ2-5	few	TGTGCCAGCAGAGGGGGGGACCAAGAGACCCAGTACTTC	CASRGGDQETQYF
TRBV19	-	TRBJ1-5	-	TGTGCCAGTAGTAAGGGGGGCCTGGGTATAGATCAGCCCCAGCATTTT	CASSKGGLGIDQPQHF
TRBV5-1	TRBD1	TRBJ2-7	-	TGCGCCAGCAGCAGCCAACAGGGGATAGCCTCCTACGAGCAGTACTTC	CASSSQQGIASYEQYF
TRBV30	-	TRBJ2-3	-	TGTGCCTGGAGTGACATGGCCCTCTTAGATACGCAGTATTTT	CAWSDMALLDTQYF
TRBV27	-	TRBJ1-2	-	TGTGCCAGCAGTTCGGGCGTCTACTATGGCTACACCTTC	CASSSGVYYGYTF
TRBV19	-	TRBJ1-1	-	TGTGCCAGTAGTCCCATGGGTTCCGGTGAAGCTTTCTTT	CASSPMGSGEAFF
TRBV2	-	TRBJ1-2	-	TGTGCCAGCAGTGAAGCGCGGACAGTCTTTAAAAACTATGGCTACACCTTC	CASSEARTVFKNYGYTF
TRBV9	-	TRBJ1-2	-	TGTGCCAGCAGCGCGGGTGGTGGCTACACCTTC	CASSAGGGYTF
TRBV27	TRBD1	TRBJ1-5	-	TGTGCCAGCAGGCTATACAGGGGAGATCAGCCCCAGCATTTT	CASRLYRGDQPQHF
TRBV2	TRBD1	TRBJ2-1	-	TGTGCCAGCAGTGAAGCGCTTGGGACAGGGTGGGGTAATGAGCAGTTCTTC	CASSEALGTGWGNEQFF
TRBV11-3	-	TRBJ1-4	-	TGTGCCAGCAGCTTAGTCCCAGGGGACTCTAATGAAAAACTGTTTTTT	CASSLVPGDSNEKLFF
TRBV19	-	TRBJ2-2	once	TGTGCCAGTAGTGCTAGAGACACCGGGGAGCTGTTTTTT	CASSARDTGELFF
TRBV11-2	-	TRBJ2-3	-	TGTGCCAGCAGCTTAGTTTGGACCACCACAGATACGCAGTATTTT	CASSLVWTTTDTQYF
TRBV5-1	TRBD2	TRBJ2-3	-	TGCGCCAGCAGCGTAGCGGGAGGACAAATAAGCACAGATACGCAGTATTTT	CASSVAGGQISTDTQYF
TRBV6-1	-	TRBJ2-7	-	TGTGCCAGCAGTGAAGGGGGCGAGCAGTACTTC	CASSEGGEQYF
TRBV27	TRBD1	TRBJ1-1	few	TGTGCCAGCAGTTTTCATCTCCGGGACAGGGAGACTGAAGCTTTCTTT	CASSFHLRDRETEAFF
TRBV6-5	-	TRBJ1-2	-	TGTGCCAGCAGTTTTGCGCCTCAGGGAAACTATGGCTACACCTTC	CASSFAPQGNYGYTF
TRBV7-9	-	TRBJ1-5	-	TGTGCCAGCACCTCGACCCAGCGTACCTGGTGGGTCGGATTTTTT	CASTSTQRTWWVGFF
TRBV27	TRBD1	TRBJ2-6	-	TGTGCCAGCAGTTCCGAGGGACAGTTTCACTCTGGGGCCAACGTCCTGACTTTC	CASSSEGQFHSGANVLTF
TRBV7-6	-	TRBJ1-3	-	TGTGCCAGCAGCTTAGACAGGGAGGGGGGGAACCCCTCTGGAAACACCATATATTTT	CASSLDREGGNPSGNTIYF
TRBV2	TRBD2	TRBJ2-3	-	TGTGCCAGCAGTGGAGCCCTGACTAGCGGGGGGGGGAAAGATACGCAGTATTTT	CASSGALTSGGGKDTQYF
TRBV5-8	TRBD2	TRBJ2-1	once	TGTGCCAGCAGCGTTAGCGGGACCTCCTACAATGAGCAGTTCTTC	CASSVSGTSYNEQFF
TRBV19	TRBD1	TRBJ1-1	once	TGTGCCAGTAGTCCCCGGGACAGGGAGGCTGAAGCTTTCTTT	CASSPRDREAEAFF
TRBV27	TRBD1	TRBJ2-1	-	TGTGCCAGCAGTTTATCAAGGGGGCTTCGGTTGGATGAGCAGTTCTTC	CASSLSRGLRLDEQFF
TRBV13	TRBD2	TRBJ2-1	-	TGTGCCAGCAGCTCTGCTGGCGGGAGGGCCCGATCCAATGAGCAGTTCTTC	CASSSAGGRARSNEQFF
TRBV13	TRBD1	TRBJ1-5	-	TGTGCCAGCAGTATCTCGGGACAGGGGAATCAGCCCCAGCATTTT	CASSISGQGNQPQHF
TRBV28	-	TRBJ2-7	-	TGTGCCAGCAGGGAGGAGGGATACGAGCAGTACTTC	CASREEGYEQYF
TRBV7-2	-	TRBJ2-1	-	TGTGCCAGCAGCCAACTCTTTACAGGGTCCAATGAGCAGTTCTTC	CASSQLFTGSNEQFF
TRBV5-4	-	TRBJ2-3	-	TGTGCCAGCAGCCCCGGACAGTGGGGGTTTTGGACAGATACGCAGTATTTT	CASSPGQWGFWTDTQYF
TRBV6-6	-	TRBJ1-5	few	TGTGCCAGCAGCGAAGGGCCTAGCAATCAGCCCCAGCATTTT	CASSEGPSNQPQHF
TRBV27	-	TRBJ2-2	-	TGTGCCAGCAGTTTTCGCGGAGCCGGGGAGCTGTTTTTT	CASSFRGAGELFF
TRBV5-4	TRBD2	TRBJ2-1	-	TGTGCCAGCAACGATCTAGCGGGAGAGGCGAGCTCCTACAATGAGCAGTTCTTC	CASNDLAGEASSYNEQFF
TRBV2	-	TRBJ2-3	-	TGTGCCAGCACATGGGATAGCACAGATACGCAGTATTTT	CASTWDSTDTQYF
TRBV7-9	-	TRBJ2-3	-	TGTGCCAGCAGCCCCACCGAGACAGGAGGTCAGTATTTT	CASSPTETGGQYF
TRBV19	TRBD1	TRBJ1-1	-	TGTGCCAGTAGTATCGGTCACGCGGGACAGGACCTAGTGAACACTGAAGCTTTCTTT	CASSIGHAGQDLVNTEAFF
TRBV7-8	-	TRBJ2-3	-	TGTGCCAGCAGCTTGGTGCCGGGAGCCACAGATACGCAGTATTTT	CASSLVPGATDTQYF
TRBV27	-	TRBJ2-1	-	TGTGCCAGCAGTTTATCGAGGGGGGGGCTCTACAATGAGCAGTTCTTC	CASSLSRGGLYNEQFF
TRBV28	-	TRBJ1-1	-	TGTGCCAGCAGTTTAAGATGGGGGTCCATGAACACTGAAGCTTTCTTT	CASSLRWGSMNTEAFF
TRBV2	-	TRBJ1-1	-	TGTGCCAGCTTCCGGGGCCGGAGCACTGAAGCTTTCTTT	CASFRGRSTEAFF
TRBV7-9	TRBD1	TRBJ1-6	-	TGTGCCAGCAGCTCTGTACGACAGGGAGACCTCCACTTT	CASSSVRQGDLHF